This is a list of T cell receptor beta chains from one sample in a study of neurological immune-mediated disorders. TCRdb processed the 5' RACE reads anew with MiXCR; each CDR3 protein has one entry. The table lists approximately 52,000 distinct CDR3 sequences, 3% to 4% of them singletons, with 5.9% in the top ten. The sample was PBMCs. These receptors were obtained from a man aged 35-49 years with multiple sclerosis. Each CDR3 is given with its conserved first and last residue. A D gene is named only where the DNA matches it firmly. Size is stated as once, few or many counts, or a class when the clone is expanded.

v_gene,d_gene,abundance,j_gene,CDR3aa,CDR3nt
TRBV2,.,many,TRBJ1-4,CASRPGFVATNEKLFF,TGTGCCAGCAGACCGGGTTTTGTCGCAACTAATGAAAAACTGTTTTTT
TRBV3-1,.,many,TRBJ2-5,CASSQGRPPQYF,TGTGCCAGCAGCCAAGGGAGGCCCCCCCAGTACTTC
TRBV5-1,TRBD1,many,TRBJ2-7,CASSLAQGATYEQYF,TGCGCCAGCAGCTTAGCACAGGGGGCGACCTACGAGCAGTACTTC
TRBV20-1,.,many,TRBJ2-1,CSAPGGGVADEQFF,TGCAGTGCTCCTGGTGGCGGGGTTGCGGATGAGCAGTTCTTC
TRBV9,.,many,TRBJ2-6,CASSGSGSTGANVLTF,TGTGCCAGCAGCGGGTCTGGTTCCACTGGGGCCAACGTCCTGACTTTC
TRBV2,TRBD1,many,TRBJ2-1,CASAGTGGLNEQFF,TGTGCCAGCGCCGGGACAGGGGGCTTGAATGAGCAGTTCTTC
TRBV27,TRBD2,many,TRBJ2-5,CASSPQLAGAQETQYF,TGTGCCAGCAGTCCGCAACTAGCGGGGGCCCAAGAGACCCAGTACTTC
TRBV29-1,TRBD2,many,TRBJ2-1,CSARPRLAVDEQFF,TGCAGCGCCCGCCCTAGACTAGCCGTCGATGAGCAGTTCTTC
TRBV7-9,.,many,TRBJ2-2,CASSLEQSDGELFF,TGTGCCAGCAGCTTAGAACAGTCGGACGGGGAGCTGTTTTTT
TRBV5-1,.,many,TRBJ2-5,CASSVQGTNQETQYF,TGCGCCAGCAGCGTCCAGGGGACGAACCAAGAGACCCAGTACTTC